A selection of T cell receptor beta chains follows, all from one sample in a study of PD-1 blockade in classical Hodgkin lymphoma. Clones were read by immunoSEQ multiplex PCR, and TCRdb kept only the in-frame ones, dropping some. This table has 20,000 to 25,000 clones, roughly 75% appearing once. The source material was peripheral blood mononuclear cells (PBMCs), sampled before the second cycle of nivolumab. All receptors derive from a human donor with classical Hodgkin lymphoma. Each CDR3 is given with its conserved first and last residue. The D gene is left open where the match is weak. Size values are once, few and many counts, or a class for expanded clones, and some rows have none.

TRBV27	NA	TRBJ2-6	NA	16	TGTGCCAGCAGTTCCGTGGGGGTTTCTGGGGCCAACGTCCTGACTTTC	CASSSVGVSGANVLTF
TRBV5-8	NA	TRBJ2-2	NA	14	TGTGCCAGCAGCTCCCTCCGGTCTCGGGGGGAGCTGTTTTTT	CASSSLRSRGELFF
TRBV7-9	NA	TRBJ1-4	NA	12	TGTGCCAGCAGCCCAGAGGGAGGGAAACTGTTTTTT	CASSPEGGKLFF
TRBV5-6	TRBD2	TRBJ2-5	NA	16	TGTGCCAGCAGCTTGGGACTAGCGGGAGGACAAGAGACCCAGTACTTC	CASSLGLAGGQETQYF
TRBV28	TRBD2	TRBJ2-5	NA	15	TGTGCCAGCAGTTCCGGGACTAGCGGAAAAGAGACCCAGTACTTC	CASSSGTSGKETQYF
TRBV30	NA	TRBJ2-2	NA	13	TGTGCCCACCGACCGGGCCACACCGGGGAGCTGTTTTTT	CAHRPGHTGELFF
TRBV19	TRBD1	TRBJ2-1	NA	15	TGTGCCAGTAGTCTTAAGACAGGGACCTACAATGAGCAGTTCTTC	CASSLKTGTYNEQFF
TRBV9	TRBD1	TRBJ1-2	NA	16	TGTGCCAGCACAAAAGAAGGACAGGGGGCGCGGACTGGCTACACCTTC	CASTKEGQGARTGYTF
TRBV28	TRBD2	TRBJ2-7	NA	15	TGTGCCAGCAGCCACGGACTAGCGGGAGTTTTCGAGCAGTACTTC	CASSHGLAGVFEQYF
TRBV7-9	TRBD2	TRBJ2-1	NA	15	TGTGCCAGCAGCTCGACTAGCGGGAGTGTCGATGAGCAGTTCTTC	CASSSTSGSVDEQFF
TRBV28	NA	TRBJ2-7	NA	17	TGTGCCAGCAGTCCCCCCGGGCAGGGCTTGGGCTCCTACGAGCAGTACTTC	CASSPPGQGLGSYEQYF
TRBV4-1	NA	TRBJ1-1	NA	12	TGCGCCAGCAGCCCCGAGACGGGGGTAGCTTTCTTT	CASSPETGVAFF
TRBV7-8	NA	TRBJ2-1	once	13	TGTGCCAGCAGCATAGAGGGGATCTATGAGCAGTTCTTC	CASSIEGIYEQFF
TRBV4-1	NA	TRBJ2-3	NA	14	TGCGCCAGCAGCCAAAACAGGAGACCAGATACGCAGTATTTT	CASSQNRRPDTQYF
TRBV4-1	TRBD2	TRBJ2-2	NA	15	TGCGCCAGCAGCCCGGCTAGCGGGCGCACCGGGGAGCTGTTTTTT	CASSPASGRTGELFF
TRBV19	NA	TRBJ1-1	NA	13	TGTGCCAGTAGTGCCCGCAGGAACACTGAAGCTTTCTTT	CASSARRNTEAFF
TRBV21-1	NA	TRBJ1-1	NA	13	TGTGCCAGCAAGGGGGGGGTGGACACTGAAGCTTTCTTT	CASKGGVDTEAFF
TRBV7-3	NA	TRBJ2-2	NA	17	TGTGCCAGCAGCTTAGGGGCAGGCCGGGGGAGCACCGGGGAGCTGTTTTTT	CASSLGAGRGSTGELFF